This passage covers 27 T cell receptor beta chains from one sample sequenced in a study of vaccination and CD4 T cells after COVID-19. These receptors' targets are unknown. Specified treatment: 10-day PBMC culture with coronavirus spike peptide pools or control peptides (ViraFEST assay). The Oncomine TCR Beta short-read assay was what sequenced the DNA obtained from cultured CD4+ T cells. TCRdb passed the PCR reads through MiXCR, listing each CDR3 protein once. The repertoire consists of approximately 19,000 distinct CDR3 sequences, with under 60% occurring once and the leading ten covering around 9.6%. Sample: CD4+ T cells from blood, cultured in vitro, taken after SARS-CoV-2 vaccination. The receptors originated from a human donor who had recovered from COVID-19.

The genes are TRBV4-2 and TRBJ2-3; the match to TRBD2 covers 10 bases. CDR1 and CDR2 (germline): LGHNA, YNFKEQ. This CDR3 comprises 17 residues. V trimming: 0 bases; J trimming: 6 bases; junction bases outside the gene matches: 9. The DNA for the CDR3 is TGTGCCAGCAGCCAAGAGGGCAGCGGGAGGGCCCGGGATACGCAGTATTTT. It is translated as CASSQEGSGRARDTQYF.

The V and J genes are TRBV6-1 and TRBJ1-1, with 9 bases identical to TRBD1. The CDR3 contains 18 residues. Germline V gives CDR1 MNHNS, CDR2 SASEGT. The V and J ends lost 3 bases and 1 base, in that order; junction bases with no gene match: 12. The CDR3 DNA reads as TGTGCCAGCAGTGATGGGGTAGGGACAGGGAGGCGGAACACTGAAGCTTTCTTT. This gives the protein CASSDGVGTGRRNTEAFF.

The chain employs TRBV12-3 or TRBV12-4 and TRBJ1-2; D call uncertain. Between the trimmed V and J ends, which lost 6 bases and 3 bases, there was a span of 17 bases. This CDR3 has 15 amino acids. CDR3 in amino acids: CASSPPPAAHYGYTF. The CDR3 DNA sequence: TGTGCCAGCAGCCCGCCCCCGGCAGCCCACTATGGCTACACCTTC.

V usage is TRBV7-2 and J usage is TRBJ2-4, with a weak D call TRBD2 (5 bases). V was shortened by 1 base and J by 1 base, with 11 bases between the two germline ends. Germline V CDR1 and CDR2: SGHTA, FQGNSA. The CDR3 covers 16 residues. CDR3 bases: TGTGCCAGCAGCTTAGTTTTAGCGTATGCCAAAAACATTCAGTACTTC. This gives the protein CASSLVLAYAKNIQYF.

The CDR3 loop is CASSEARQGTEAFF. In DNA form, the CDR3 reads TGTGCCAGCAGTGAAGCCCGACAGGGCACTGAAGCTTTCTTT. The J gene is TRBJ1-1, the V gene TRBV2, with TRBD1 matching over 7 bases. Germline V gene data show CDR1 as SNHLY and CDR2 as FYNNEI. The CDR3 has 14 amino acids. Germline trimming cut 0 bases from V and 4 bases from J; bases unmatched to any gene: 2.

This chain joins TRBV19 and TRBJ2-2, with a possible D match to TRBD1 (6 bases). The germline V and J ends were trimmed by 7 bases and 4 bases, with 13 bases remaining between them. The CDR3 spans 14 residues. In germline, CDR1 is LNHDA, CDR2 SQIVND (reference sequence). CDR3 in amino acids: CASTNTGSTGELFF. The CDR3 DNA is TGTGCCAGTACCAATACAGGGTCCACCGGGGAGCTGTTTTTT. Based on the CDR3 plus reference TRBV19 and TRBJ2-2, the full variable domain is DGGITQSPKYLFRKEGQNVTLSCEQNLNHDAMYWYRQDPGQGLRLIYYSQIVNDFQKGDIAEGYSVSREKKESFPLTVTSAQKNPTAFYLCASTNTGSTGELFFGEGSRLTVL.

CDR3 sequence: CATSRSGLNTEAFF. CDR3 DNA: TGTGCCACCAGCAGATCAGGACTAAACACTGAAGCTTTCTTT. This chain uses TRBV15 with TRBJ1-1; D is uncertain. The CDR3 contains 14 residues. CDR1 LNHNV and CDR2 YYDKDF come from the germline V gene (reference sequence). Trimming left V 2 bases short and J 2 bases short, with 9 bases between.

The J gene is TRBJ1-2, the V gene TRBV28; no definite D call. CDR1 and CDR2 from the germline V gene are MDHEN and SYDVKM. Trimming took off 3 bases at V and 3 bases at J, with 8 bases between the two ends. The CDR3 runs to 13 residues. CDR3 DNA: TGTGCCAGCAGTTTGGGTCTGTACTATGGCTACACCTTC. It is translated as CASSLGLYYGYTF.

The J gene is TRBJ1-5, the V gene TRBV23-1; 8 positions match TRBD1. TRBV23-1 counts as an open reading frame of uncertain function. The CDR3 contains 22 residues. After removal of 4 bases from V and 1 base from J, the junction contained 24 bases not matched to a gene. The CDR3 reads CASSPPSHGQGSGGRSNQPQHF. Written as DNA, the CDR3 is TGCGCCAGCAGTCCCCCGAGCCATGGACAGGGAAGTGGGGGTCGGAGCAATCAGCCCCAGCATTTT.

This chain links TRBV30 with TRBJ2-2, with 10 bases that match TRBD1. V was pared by 5 bases and J by 5 bases, with 2 bases of the junction left unmatched. From germline, CDR1 is GTSNPN and CDR2 SVGIG (reference sequence). This CDR3 has 13 amino acids. In DNA form, the CDR3 reads TGTGCCTGGGGACAGGGGGTTACCGGGGAGCTGTTTTTT. It is translated as CAWGQGVTGELFF.

V and J are TRBV12-3 or TRBV12-4 and TRBJ1-5; no clear D. CDR3 size: 8 residues. Trimming took off 5 bases at V and 10 bases at J, with 0 bases between the two ends. The chain's CDR3 is CASSPQHF. Written as DNA, the CDR3 is TGTGCCAGCAGTCCCCAGCATTTT.

In its sample, this clonotype was seen a few times. The chain recombines TRBV12-3 or TRBV12-4 with TRBJ1-2; D gene unclear. The CDR3 consists of 13 residues. V lost 5 bases and J 4 bases, leaving 11 bases between the germline ends. The CDR3 DNA sequence: TGTGCCAGCAGTGGCGCGGGTGTCTATGGCTACACCTTC. It specifies CASSGAGVYGYTF.

This clonotype was counted only a few times. V gene TRBV15 combines with J gene TRBJ1-5, with D maybe TRBD1 (5 bases). CDR1 and CDR2 from the germline V gene are LNHNV and YYDKDF (reference sequence). V was pared by 5 bases and J by 5 bases, with 10 bases between. This CDR3 region has 13 residues. The CDR3 coding sequence is TGTGCCACCAGCCCGGGACTAGATCAGCCCCAGCATTTT. Residues: CATSPGLDQPQHF.

The J gene is TRBJ2-5, the V gene TRBV6-5, with 12 bases lining up with TRBD2. The V gene end was trimmed by 0 bases and the J gene end by 5 bases; junction bases not matched to a gene: 7. The CDR3 sequence is 17 residues long. CDR1 is MNHEY, CDR2 SVGAGI, per germline. The CDR3 DNA reads TGTGCCAGCAGTTACTCGTACCCGGGACTAGCGGGTGAGACCCAGTACTTC. It codes for CASSYSYPGLAGETQYF.

This clonotype was recorded a few times. The J gene is TRBJ1-2, the V gene TRBV7-9; unclear D gene. The CDR3 is 14 residues long. V lost 5 bases, J lost 7 bases, and 17 bases lay in between. CDR1 is SEHNR, CDR2 FQNEAQ, per germline (reference sequence). CDR3 amino acids: CASSQNRAPGGYTF. CDR3 nucleotide sequence: TGTGCCAGCAGCCAGAACCGGGCCCCGGGTGGCTACACCTTC.

V and J are TRBV6-2 or TRBV6-3 and TRBJ2-3; D is unresolved. CDR1 is MNHEY and CDR2 is SVGEGT in the germline V gene. The V and J ends lost 3 bases and 4 bases respectively, with 14 bases between them. CDR3 length: 15 amino acids. CDR3 DNA: TGTGCCAGCAGTTATTTCGGGCGTGGGGCAGATACGCAGTATTTT. Translation: CASSYFGRGADTQYF.

This clonotype was detected only once. This rearrangement joins TRBV30 to TRBJ1-2, with 8 positions matching TRBD1. Germline lookup yields CDR1 GTSNPN and CDR2 SVGIG (reference sequence). The CDR3 has 14 residues. V shed 4 bases, J shed 5 bases, and the junction held 9 bases outside the gene matches. The CDR3 loop reads CAWTRQGIGYGYTF. CDR3 sequence (DNA): TGTGCCTGGACCCGACAGGGGATAGGTTATGGCTACACCTTC.

V is TRBV20-1 and J is TRBJ2-7; 11 nucleotides agree with TRBD2. Germline-derived CDR1 and CDR2 are DFQATT and SNEGSKA (reference sequence). The CDR3 is 23 residues long. The trim removed 1 base at V and 4 bases at J, leaving 30 bases unmatched. CDR3 sequence reads: CSARALTGTSPNEPGLAVYEQYF. CDR3 nucleotide sequence: TGCAGTGCTAGAGCTCTTACCGGGACTTCCCCGAACGAACCGGGACTAGCGGTATACGAGCAGTACTTC.

This clonotype has just one count. This sequence joins TRBV10-3 and TRBJ2-7; 7 bases line up with TRBD1. Germline V lookup: CDR1 ENHRY, CDR2 SYGVKD. This CDR3 has 14 amino acids. V was clipped by 4 bases and J by 3 bases; unmatched bases: 6. Written as DNA, the CDR3 is TGTGCCATCAGTGCGGGGACAGCTCACTACGAGCAGTACTTC. This sequence encodes CAISAGTAHYEQYF.

The chain uses TRBV21-1 and TRBJ1-6; the D call TRBD1 from the table was never checked on the DNA. TRBV21-1 is a known pseudogene. CDR3 length equals 15 residues. Written as DNA, the CDR3 is TGTGCCAGCAAACCCCCACGGAGGGACAGGCCACCCCTCCACTTT. Translating gives CASKPPRRDRPPLHF.

This clonotype was seen more than once but under ten times. The chain joins TRBV20-1 to TRBJ1-6; D gene uncertain. CDR3 size: 14 residues. V dropped 3 bases and J dropped 2 bases, with 8 bases sitting between them. The V gene's germline CDR1 is DFQATT and CDR2 SNEGSKA (reference sequence). The CDR3 bases are TGCAGTGCTAGGGGGAGCCCCTATAATTCACCCCTCCACTTT. Translated: CSARGSPYNSPLHF.

This chain uses TRBV7-2 with TRBJ2-7; TRBD2 agrees at 8 bases. V gave up 1 base and J gave up 3 bases; unmatched junction bases: 11. CDR1 and CDR2 (germline): SGHTA, FQGNSA. This CDR3 comprises 17 residues. CDR3 coding DNA: TGTGCCAGCAGCTTAGTCGCTAAGGCGGGGGGCGGCTACGAGCAGTACTTC. This codes for CASSLVAKAGGGYEQYF.

This chain uses TRBV30 with TRBJ2-2; D may be TRBD1 (5 bases). In germline, CDR1 is GTSNPN, CDR2 SVGIG (reference sequence). The CDR3 is 14 amino acids. V lost 2 bases and J lost 4, with 11 bases in between. The CDR3 bases are TGTGCCTGGAGTCCAGGGTTCTCCACCGGGGAGCTGTTTTTT. Translating it yields CAWSPGFSTGELFF.

In its sample, this clonotype was seen a few times. This rearrangement joins TRBV12-3 or TRBV12-4 to TRBJ1-6; D perhaps matches TRBD1 (6 bases). The germline V and J ends were trimmed by 1 base and 7 bases, with 8 bases remaining between them. The CDR3 covers 14 residues. The CDR3 DNA is TGTGCCAGCAGTTTAGGGGGGCAAAATTCACCCCTCCACTTT. It translates to CASSLGGQNSPLHF.

The rearrangement uses TRBV30 and TRBJ1-1, with no clear D. V lost 3 bases, J lost 0 bases, and 11 bases lay in between. The germline gives CDR1 GTSNPN, CDR2 SVGIG (reference sequence). This CDR3 is 14 amino acids long. CDR3 residues: CAWSANTVNTEAFF. CDR3 sequence (DNA): TGTGCCTGGAGCGCTAATACAGTGAACACTGAAGCTTTCTTT. The full variable domain, completed using reference TRBV30 and TRBJ1-1, is SQTIHQWPATLVQPVGSPLSLECTVEGTSNPNLYWYRQAAGRGLQLLFYSVGIGQISSEVPQNLSASRPQDRQFILSSKKLLLSDSGFYLCAWSANTVNTEAFFGQGTRLTVV.

J is TRBJ2-2 and V is TRBV20-1; D unresolved. The CDR3 length is 14 residues. Germline V lookup: CDR1 DFQATT, CDR2 SNEGSKA (reference sequence). V lost 7 bases and J lost 4, with 16 bases in between. The CDR3, as DNA: TGCAGTGTTAGCCCCGCTGATTTCACCGGGGAGCTGTTTTTT. It encodes CSVSPADFTGELFF.

CDR3 nucleotide sequence: TGCAGTGCTAGAGATACGCGACAGGGGTCTGGCTACACCTTC. Residues: CSARDTRQGSGYTF. This sequence joins TRBV20-1 and TRBJ1-2; 8 bases map to TRBD1. CDR1 is DFQATT and CDR2 is SNEGSKA in the germline V gene (reference sequence). The junction had 7 bases not matched to a gene; V was cut back by 0 bases and J by 7 bases. This CDR3 has 14 amino acids.